The rows below give T cell receptor beta chains drawn from one sample of a study of shared clonotypes between healthy human individuals. Some clones are missing from TCRdb's copy, which holds only in-frame ones; the method was immunoSEQ multiplex PCR. This table holds about 770,000 clones, over 55% found once. The sample comprised memory CD4+ T cells sorted from blood. Every receptor here comes from a woman in her twenties or thirties in good health. Both conserved end residues are part of each CDR3. A D gene is named only where the DNA matches it firmly. Rows give clone size only sometimes, using once, few, many, or a class for an expanded clone.

D,V,size,J,DNA,CDR3
NA,TRBV27,NA,TRBJ2-7,TGTGCCAGCAGTTTAAAGCAGAACTACGAGCAGTACTTC,CASSLKQNYEQYF
NA,TRBV6-4,NA,TRBJ2-2,TGTGCCAGCCCCAATCAGAGTGGGACCAACACCGGGGAGCTGTTTTTT,CASPNQSGTNTGELFF
NA,TRBV4-1,NA,TRBJ2-7,TGCGCCAGCAGCCAAGTGGGGCAGGGGAACGAGCAGTACTTC,CASSQVGQGNEQYF
NA,TRBV11-2,NA,TRBJ1-1,TGTGCCAGCAGCTTAGGACTTTACACTGAAGCTTTCTTT,CASSLGLYTEAFF
TRBD2,TRBV19,NA,TRBJ2-3,TGTGCCAGTAGTATGTTGACTAGCGGGAAGTCGGATACGCAGTATTTT,CASSMLTSGKSDTQYF
NA,TRBV6-5,NA,TRBJ1-5,TGTGCCAGCAGTTACTCGGGTCGATACGGTGGGCCCCAGCATTTT,CASSYSGRYGGPQHF
NA,TRBV28,NA,TRBJ2-1,TGTGCCAGCAGTCCACCCTTCGAAGGGGATCTGGGCAATGAGCAGTTCTTC,CASSPPFEGDLGNEQFF
TRBD2,TRBV28,NA,TRBJ2-7,TGTGCCAGCAGGAGTTTCGCGGGAGGCTTCCTCGAGCAGTACTTC,CASRSFAGGFLEQYF
NA,TRBV11-2,NA,TRBJ1-2,TGTGCCAGCAGCGGATATGGAGCTGGCTACACCTTC,CASSGYGAGYTF
TRBD1,TRBV28,NA,TRBJ2-2,TGTGCCAGCAGCCCGACAGGGAGGAACACCGGGGAGCTGTTTTTT,CASSPTGRNTGELFF
TRBD2,TRBV10-3,NA,TRBJ2-3,TGTGCCATCGGACTAGCGGAGACAGATACGCAGTATTTT,CAIGLAETDTQYF
TRBD2,TRBV7-9,once,TRBJ2-7,TGTGCCAGCAGCTTCCAGCGGGAGGGCTACGAGCAGTACTTC,CASSFQREGYEQYF
NA,TRBV2,NA,TRBJ1-1,TGTGCCAGCAGTGAAGCTCCGGGTGTCGGGACTGAAGCTTTCTTT,CASSEAPGVGTEAFF
NA,TRBV7-9,NA,TRBJ2-7,TGTGCCAGCAGCAAACTGATGGGCGAGCAGTACTTC,CASSKLMGEQYF
NA,TRBV5-1,NA,TRBJ2-2,TGCGCCAGCAGCTTGTCGGCGGGCGCGAACACCGGGGAGCTGTTTTTT,CASSLSAGANTGELFF
NA,TRBV19,NA,TRBJ2-1,TGTGCCAGTAGGGATACCGCTACCAATGAGCAGTTCTTC,CASRDTATNEQFF
NA,TRBV25-1,NA,TRBJ1-2,TGTGCCAGCAGTGAATCCAGGGATGGCTACACCTTC,CASSESRDGYTF
TRBD2,TRBV7-9,NA,TRBJ2-3,TGTGCCAGCAGCTTAGCTAGCGGGAGTGTGGATACGCAGTATTTT,CASSLASGSVDTQYF
NA,TRBV2,NA,TRBJ1-4,TGTGCCAGCAGTGACTCCAGAAATAATGAAAAACTGTTTTTT,CASSDSRNNEKLFF
NA,TRBV19,NA,TRBJ2-4,TGTGCCAGTAGTTCCCCCGGGACCGATAAAAACATTCAGTACTTC,CASSSPGTDKNIQYF
NA,TRBV11-1,NA,TRBJ2-3,TGTGCCAGCAGCTTAGGGAGCCCCTCGCCGCAGTATTTT,CASSLGSPSPQYF
NA,TRBV11-2,NA,TRBJ2-1,TGTGCCAGCAGCTTAGATACAGGGTCCCCTGGCAATGAGCAGTTCTTC,CASSLDTGSPGNEQFF
TRBD2,TRBV5-1,NA,TRBJ2-1,TGCGCCAGCAGCTTTTTTGCGGGAGGAGGTAATGAGCAGTTCTTC,CASSFFAGGGNEQFF
TRBD1,TRBV18,NA,TRBJ2-7,TGTGCCAGCTCACGGGACAGGGTTCTTGGCGAGCAGTACTTC,CASSRDRVLGEQYF
TRBD1,TRBV11-2,NA,TRBJ2-7,TGTGCCAGCAGCCTGCTAGGACAGGTCTACGAGCAGTACTTC,CASSLLGQVYEQYF
NA,TRBV9,NA,TRBJ2-3,TGTGCCAGCAGCGTAGGGGTAGGGGGTGGTACGCAGTATTTT,CASSVGVGGGTQYF
TRBD2,TRBV5-6,NA,TRBJ2-7,TGTGCCAGCGCGGGACTAGCGGGAGTTCACGAGCAGTACTTC,CASAGLAGVHEQYF
NA,TRBV7-9,many,TRBJ2-2,TGTGCCAGCAGCCACGCGGGGGACAGTCGTGCACCGGGGAAGCTGTTTTTT,CASSHAGDSRAPGKLFF
TRBD1,TRBV30,NA,TRBJ2-7,TGTGCCTGGAGTTGGACAGGGAACCTCTACGAGCAGTACTTC,CAWSWTGNLYEQYF
TRBD2,TRBV2,once,TRBJ2-1,TGTGCCAGCAGTCTATACGGACTAGCGGGAGGCGAGAATGAGCAGTTCTTC,CASSLYGLAGGENEQFF
NA,TRBV13,NA,TRBJ2-7,TGTGCCAGCACCCTCCAGGGCATATCCTACGAGCAGTACTTC,CASTLQGISYEQYF
NA,TRBV13,NA,TRBJ1-2,TGTGCCAGCAGCACCGGGACTTATGGCTACACCTTC,CASSTGTYGYTF
NA,TRBV19,NA,TRBJ1-1,TGTGCCAGTAGAGGGGTTAGGGTTCGGACTGAAGCTTTCTTT,CASRGVRVRTEAFF
TRBD1,TRBV27,NA,TRBJ1-1,TGTGCCAGCAGTGCCCAGACAGGGAACGCTTTCTTT,CASSAQTGNAFF
TRBD1,TRBV12-5,NA,TRBJ1-5,TGTGCTAGTGGTCCAGGACAGGGGAATCAGCCCCAGCATTTT,CASGPGQGNQPQHF
NA,TRBV18,few,TRBJ2-7,TGTGCCAGCTCACGAACAGTGAGACTCTACGAGCAGTACTTC,CASSRTVRLYEQYF
NA,TRBV6-6,many,TRBJ1-5,TGTGCCAGCAGTTCGGGTCAGCCCCAGCATTTT,CASSSGQPQHF
TRBD2,TRBV14,NA,TRBJ2-3,TGTGCCAGCAGCCAAGATTTCACTAGCGGGAGTGTCCCAGATACGCAGTATTTT,CASSQDFTSGSVPDTQYF
TRBD1,TRBV4-2,NA,TRBJ1-2,TGTGCCAGCAGCCAGGACAGGGGGCGTCTTGGCTACACCTTC,CASSQDRGRLGYTF
NA,TRBV2,NA,TRBJ1-1,TGTGCCAGCACCCCGCTGGTGGCGCAGACTGAAGCTTTCTTT,CASTPLVAQTEAFF
NA,TRBV18,few,TRBJ2-5,TGTGCCAGCTCAACAAGGACGGGACAAGAGACCCAGTACTTC,CASSTRTGQETQYF
TRBD2,TRBV9,NA,TRBJ2-7,TGTGCCAGCAGCGTAACCCTAGCGGGAGGGTCGGACGAGCAGTACTTC,CASSVTLAGGSDEQYF
NA,TRBV7-2,once,TRBJ2-1,TGTGCCAGCAGCTCTAGGTTAAATCCCCGCAATGAGCAGTTCTTC,CASSSRLNPRNEQFF
NA,TRBV7-9,once,TRBJ2-7,TGTGCCAGCAGTTTCACCGGAGGGTCCGAGCAGTACTTC,CASSFTGGSEQYF
TRBD1,TRBV4-2,few,TRBJ1-1,TGTGCCAGCAGCCAGAGACAGGGAGGAACTGAAGCTTTCTTT,CASSQRQGGTEAFF
NA,TRBV28,NA,TRBJ2-1,TGTGCCAGCCTTAATGGACTCCCGAACAATGAGCAGTTCTTC,CASLNGLPNNEQFF